This T cell receptor beta chain was documented in a study of human T cells and chemical hapten exposure. In the study overall: TCR yields per sample varied mostly from small pooled library volume differences.

Study-level results: Counts of TCRs above 1 in 1000 frequency stayed unchanged with DPC sensitization.

Researchers extracted total RNA from unfractionated whole blood. This clonotype was picked up a small number of times. Its matching antigen is unknown. After removal of 5 bases from V and 5 bases from J, the junction contained 6 bases not matched to a gene. Germline lookup yields CDR1 MNHEY and CDR2 SVGAGI. The CDR3 length is 14 residues. Unique molecular identifiers were linked by the library to individual cDNA molecules. The authors' processing: TCR counts had a median of around 94,000 per sample and spanned roughly 20,000 to 750,000. TCRdb re-called the reads with MiXCR, one entry per CDR3 protein. TCRdb, not the authors, supplied the V and J calls. The sample has 95,000 to 150,000 distinct CDR3 sequences, around 8.5% seen once.

The sequence came from a human donor in good health. Some clones in this sample may be carry-over from other donors' samples. This chain uses TRBV6-5 with TRBJ1-5; 7 bases are a match to TRBD1. Sequencing used whole blood. CDR3 bases: TGTGCCAGCAGTCTTGGACAGGCTTATCAGCCCCAGCATTTT. Encoded protein: CASSLGQAYQPQHF.